The T cell receptor (beta chain) under discussion was sequenced for a study of blood T cells in healthy people across ages. Germline-derived CDR1 and CDR2 are SGHAT and FQNNGV. V was pared by 3 bases and J by 9 bases, with 13 bases of the junction left unmatched. This CDR3 has 18 amino acids. Concerning this clonotype itself: As yet, its antigen is unknown.

Regarding the study as a whole: More naive CD4+ cells and higher diversity were found in long-lived than in aged donors.

Next came a second PCR, run for about 6 to 12 cycles, which used a sample-barcoded 5' primer along with a J-beta primer mix. From the 5' RACE reads, TCRdb called clonotypes with MiXCR, one entry per CDR3 protein. The data contain about 1.6 million distinct CDR3 sequences, roughly a third of them seen just once; the ten biggest clones take up around 11%. The J gene is TRBJ2-4, the V gene TRBV11-2; 14 bases line up with TRBD2. The sequencing input was blood. The clonotype was recovered from a woman in her thirties in good health. The CDR3 protein is CASSFFSGLAGEVGIQYF. CDR3 nucleotides: TGTGCCAGCAGCTTCTTCTCGGGACTAGCGGGAGAAGTCGGCATTCAGTACTTC.